This TCR beta chain appears in the sequencing data of a study of CD8 T cells in ankylosing spondylitis. Study-wide points: A subset of motif variants has previously been described in the synovial fluid and blood of reactive arthritis. Disease-linked clones were reportedly significantly enriched in matched ankylosing spondylitis synovial fluid.

TCRdb independently ran MiXCR on the 5' RACE reads; one entry per CDR3 protein. The sample contains around 120,000 distinct CDR3 sequences, about 25% of which appear only once. In regard to this clonotype: Antigen specificity is unknown.

Trimming took 2 bases from V and 8 from J, leaving 16 bases between them. CDR3 size: 15 residues. Looked up from germline, CDR1 is SGHTA and CDR2 is FQGNSA. The specimen sequenced was synovial fluid, either unsorted or a sorted T cell fraction (not recorded which). The J gene is TRBJ1-5, the V gene TRBV7-2, with D possibly TRBD1 on 6 matching bases. The clonotype originates from a male donor with ankylosing spondylitis. The CDR3 coding sequence is TGTGCCAGCAGCTTACCGGGACAATTCAGGGAGCCCCAGCATTTT. The encoded protein is CASSLPGQFREPQHF.